Shown below are 9 T cell receptor beta chains from a single sample sequenced in a study of blood T cell repertoires in COVID-19. The method was immunoSEQ multiplex PCR; TCRdb's version includes in-frame clones alone and lacks a portion of them. The sample records around 260,000 clones, 85% to 90% being singletons. The sequencing input was peripheral blood. The receptors originated from a woman in her 40s who had recovered from COVID-19.

V is TRBV7-9 and J is TRBJ2-2; 9 positions agree with TRBD1. Germline V gene sequence: CDR1 SEHNR, CDR2 FQNEAQ (reference sequence). Trimming at V came to 5 bases and at J to 1 base, leaving 8 bases not matched to a gene. The length of the CDR3 is 17 residues. The chain's CDR3 is CASSPNRGHRNTGELFF. CDR3 DNA sequence: TGTGCCAGCAGCCCGAACAGGGGGCACAGGAACACCGGGGAGCTGTTTTTT.

The chain combines TRBV7-9 with TRBJ1-1; a possible D gene is TRBD1 (5 bases). Germline V gene lookup returns CDR1 SEHNR and CDR2 FQNEAQ (reference sequence). The CDR3 is made up of 15 amino acids. Trimming removed 5 bases at V and 1 base at J, with 14 bases between. The CDR3 DNA reads TGTGCCAGCAGCGGACAAAAGGGATGGAACACTGAAGCTTTCTTT. It specifies CASSGQKGWNTEAFF.

V gene TRBV10-3 combines with J gene TRBJ2-7; possibly TRBD2 for D (5 bases). V was cut by 6 bases and J by 2 bases, with 11 bases left in between. Looked up from germline, CDR1 is ENHRY and CDR2 is SYGVKD. This CDR3 has 13 amino acids. This chain's CDR3 is CAIRGSGTYEQYF. The DNA for the CDR3 is TGTGCCATCAGGGGCAGCGGTACCTACGAGCAGTACTTC.

The V and J genes are TRBV30 and TRBJ2-7, with D possibly being TRBD1 (7 bases). The CDR3 covers 12 residues. V dropped 2 bases and J dropped 6 bases, with 11 bases sitting between them. Germline CDR1 GTSNPN, CDR2 SVGIG (reference sequence). As DNA, the CDR3 is TGTGCCTGGAGTCCAGGGGGGCTCGAGCAGTACTTC. Its translation: CAWSPGGLEQYF.

The rearrangement links TRBV5-1 to TRBJ2-1; 11 bases line up with TRBD2. Trimming cost V 2 bases and J 9 bases; bases outside gene matches: 7. CDR1 SGHRS and CDR2 YFSETQ come from the germline V gene. The CDR3 is 15 residues long. CDR3 bases: TGCGCCAGCAGCTTTAGCGGGGGGGTAACCCCTGAGCAGTTCTTC. Translating it yields CASSFSGGVTPEQFF.

The genes are TRBV9 and TRBJ1-6; tentative D call: TRBD1 (6 bases). Germline loops: CDR1 SGDLS, CDR2 YYNGEE. Trimming took 3 bases from V and 11 from J, leaving 12 bases between them. The CDR3 totals 13 residues. Written as DNA, the CDR3 is TGTGCCAGCAGCGAGGACAGTTTTCCACCCCTCCACTTT. It encodes CASSEDSFPPLHF.

The chain is built from TRBV29-1 and TRBJ2-3, with 7 nucleotides matching TRBD2. The trim removed 2 bases at V and 6 bases at J, leaving 8 bases unmatched. The length of the CDR3 is 14 residues. From germline, CDR1 is SQVTM and CDR2 ANQGSEA. CDR3 bases: TGCAGCGTTGAAAAAAGCGGGACTGGGGATACGCAGTATTTT. It specifies CSVEKSGTGDTQYF.

The chain recombines TRBV7-9 with TRBJ2-3, with D tentatively TRBD1 (6 bases). The CDR3 extends over 12 amino acids. Germline CDR1 SEHNR, CDR2 FQNEAQ (reference sequence). CDR3 nucleotides: TGTGCAGGGTGGACAGACACAGATACGCAGTATTTT. Protein product: CAGWTDTDTQYF.

DNA of the CDR3: TGTGCCAGCAGCCCAATCGGACAGGGCATATGGGATACGCAGTATTTT. This codes for CASSPIGQGIWDTQYF. The V gene is TRBV5-6, the J gene TRBJ2-3, with TRBD1 matching over 8 bases. The CDR3 is made up of 16 amino acids. The germline V gene has CDR1 SGHDT and CDR2 YYEEEE. J gave up 6 bases and V 4 bases, and 13 bases lay outside the gene matches.